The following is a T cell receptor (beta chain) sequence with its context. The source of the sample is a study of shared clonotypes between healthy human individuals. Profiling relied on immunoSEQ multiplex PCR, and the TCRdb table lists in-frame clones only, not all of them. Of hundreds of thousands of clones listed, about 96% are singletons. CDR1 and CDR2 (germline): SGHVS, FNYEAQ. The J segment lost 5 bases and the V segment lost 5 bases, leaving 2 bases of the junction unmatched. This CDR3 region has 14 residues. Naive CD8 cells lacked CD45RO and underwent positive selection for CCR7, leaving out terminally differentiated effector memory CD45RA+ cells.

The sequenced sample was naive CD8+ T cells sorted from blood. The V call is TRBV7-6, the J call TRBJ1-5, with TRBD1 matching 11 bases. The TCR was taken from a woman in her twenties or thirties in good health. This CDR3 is CASSEGQGDQPQHF. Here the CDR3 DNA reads TGTGCCAGCAGCGAGGGACAGGGGGATCAGCCCCAGCATTTT. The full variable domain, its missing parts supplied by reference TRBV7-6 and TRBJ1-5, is GAGVSQSPRYKVTKRGQDVALRCDPISGHVSLYWYRQALGQGPEFLTYFNYEAQQDKSGLPNDRFSAERPEGSISTLTIQRTEQRDSAMYRCASSEGQGDQPQHFGDGTRLSIL.